Below, 24 T cell receptor beta chains from the same sample are listed, as sequenced in a study of somatic mutations in cytotoxic T cells in rheumatoid arthritis. Some clones are missing from TCRdb's copy, which holds only in-frame ones; the method was immunoSEQ multiplex PCR. The table records 20,000 or so clones, 85% of them present only once. Sequencing input: CD8+ T cells sorted from blood. Every receptor here comes from a woman in her thirties or forties with rheumatoid arthritis.

The chain employs TRBV6-1 and TRBJ2-7, with 8 bases matching TRBD1. V gave up 6 bases and J gave up 2 bases; unmatched junction bases: 3. This CDR3 region has 13 residues. Germline-derived CDR1 and CDR2 are MNHNS and SASEGT. CDR3 region: CASSWTGTYEQYF. Written as DNA, the CDR3 is TGTGCCAGCAGCTGGACAGGGACCTACGAGCAGTACTTC.

The V and J genes are TRBV2 and TRBJ2-7, with a weak D call TRBD1 (6 bases). Germline V gives CDR1 SNHLY, CDR2 FYNNEI. V shed 3 bases and J shed 1 base, with 16 bases lying between them. This CDR3 spans 16 amino acids. The CDR3 nucleotides read TGTGCCAGCAGTGAGAGGGGGACCGGCCTATCCTACGAGCAGTACTTC. It specifies CASSERGTGLSYEQYF.

V usage is TRBV6-5 and J usage is TRBJ2-5, with a possible D match to TRBD1 (5 bases). CDR3 size: 14 residues. V was trimmed by 0 bases and J by 5 bases, leaving 10 bases between them. In germline, CDR1 is MNHEY, CDR2 SVGAGI. CDR3: CASSYSTAGETQYF. Here the CDR3 DNA reads TGTGCCAGCAGTTACTCGACCGCAGGGGAGACCCAGTACTTC.

The chain joins TRBV9 to TRBJ1-2; weak D call: TRBD1 (5 bases). Trimming cost V 6 bases and J 3 bases, with 12 bases left between them. Germline CDR1 and CDR2: SGDLS and YYNGEE. This CDR3 has 13 residues. DNA of the CDR3: TGTGCCAGCACCCCGGGACTGTACTATGGCTACACCTTC. Protein: CASTPGLYYGYTF.

The chain joins TRBV27 to TRBJ1-5, with D possibly TRBD1 on 5 matching bases. V lost 5 bases and J lost 2, with 22 bases in between. The CDR3 extends over 18 amino acids. Germline assignment: CDR1 MNHEY and CDR2 SMNVEV (reference sequence). The CDR3 spells CASSPGDGWISGNQPQHF. The DNA of the CDR3 is TGTGCCAGCAGTCCGGGGGACGGATGGATTTCGGGCAATCAGCCCCAGCATTTT.

V gene TRBV2 combines with J gene TRBJ1-1; 10 bases agree with TRBD1. The CDR3 is 16 residues long. Germline V gives CDR1 SNHLY, CDR2 FYNNEI. The V gene end was trimmed by 3 bases and the J gene end by 2 bases; junction bases not matched to a gene: 6. CDR3 coding DNA: TGTGCCAGCAGTGAGGGACAGGGGAGTTTAAACACTGAAGCTTTCTTT. Translating gives CASSEGQGSLNTEAFF. Full variable domain (missing parts from reference TRBV2 and TRBJ1-1): EPEVTQTPSHQVTQMGQEVILRCVPISNHLYFYWYRQILGQKVEFLVSFYNNEISEKSEIFDDQFSVERPDGSNFTLKIRSTKLEDSAMYFCASSEGQGSLNTEAFFGQGTRLTVV.

V and J are TRBV4-1 and TRBJ2-7, with a tentative D call TRBD1 (5 bases). The germline V and J ends were trimmed by 5 bases and 2 bases, with 25 bases remaining between them. The CDR3 spans 18 residues. Germline-derived CDR1 and CDR2 are MGHRA and YSYEKL. In DNA, the CDR3 is TGCGCCAGCAGCTACATCGACAGTCCAGCCACCGTTACCTACGAGCAGTACTTC. Translating it yields CASSYIDSPATVTYEQYF.

The V and J genes are TRBV2 and TRBJ2-2; 8 bases are shared with TRBD1. The CDR3 consists of 15 residues. Germline V gene data show CDR1 as SNHLY and CDR2 as FYNNEI. The ends lost 4 bases at V and 1 base at J; junction bases unmatched: 2. The CDR3: CASSGGTGNTGELFF. The CDR3, as DNA: TGTGCCAGCAGTGGGGGGACAGGGAACACCGGGGAGCTGTTTTTT.

The genes are TRBV27 and TRBJ1-6; 9 bases map to TRBD1. The CDR3 extends over 18 amino acids. The germline V gene has CDR1 MNHEY and CDR2 SMNVEV (reference sequence). Losses at the gene ends were 5 bases for V and 0 bases for J; bases not matched to a gene: 8. CDR3 in amino acids: CASSTGGLGSSYNSPLHF. The CDR3 DNA reads as TGTGCCAGCAGTACAGGGGGCCTTGGCAGCTCCTATAATTCACCCCTCCACTTT.

This sequence joins TRBV28 and TRBJ1-1; TRBD1 is a possible D gene (6 bases). The germline V gene encodes CDR1 MDHEN and CDR2 SYDVKM. The CDR3 sequence is 11 residues long. Trimming removed 5 bases at V and 11 bases at J, with 12 bases between. DNA of the CDR3: TGTGCCAGCAGTCCGGGACACCTGGCTTTCTTT. Its protein product is CASSPGHLAFF.

The chain carries TRBV4-1 and TRBJ2-7; D possibly corresponds to TRBD1 (6 bases). The CDR3 covers 14 residues. Trimming cost V 4 bases and J 1 base, with 11 bases left between them. The germline CDR1 and CDR2 sequences are MGHRA and YSYEKL. In nucleotides, the CDR3 is TGCGCCAGCAGCCCCGCACAGGGTTCCTACGAGCAGTACTTC. It is translated as CASSPAQGSYEQYF.

V usage is TRBV6-6 and J usage is TRBJ1-2; D ambiguous. V was trimmed by 0 bases and J by 3 bases, leaving 8 bases between them. The CDR3 is made up of 14 amino acids. Germline V CDR1 and CDR2: MNHNY, SVGAGI (reference sequence). The CDR3 nucleotides read TGTGCCAGCAGTTACTCGGACGGGGACTATGGCTACACCTTC. It codes for CASSYSDGDYGYTF.

The chain combines TRBV2 with TRBJ2-1; D is uncertain. The CDR3 has 11 residues. CDR1 SNHLY and CDR2 FYNNEI come from the germline V gene. V was cut by 7 bases and J by 8 bases, with 9 bases left in between. As DNA, the CDR3 is TGTGCCAGCACTGATGGCCATGAGCAGTTCTTC. This translates into CASTDGHEQFF.

The gene calls are TRBV5-1 and TRBJ1-1; no clear D. This CDR3 contains 13 residues. Germline CDR1 is SGHRS and CDR2 is YFSETQ. V dropped 0 bases and J dropped 3 bases, with 6 bases sitting between them. CDR3: CASSLGEDTEAFF. Here the CDR3 DNA reads TGCGCCAGCAGCTTGGGGGAGGACACTGAAGCTTTCTTT. Variable domain in full (rest from reference TRBV5-1 and TRBJ1-1): KAGVTQTPRYLIKTRGQQVTLSCSPISGHRSVSWYQQTPGQGLQFLFEYFSETQRNKGNFPGRFSGRQFSNSRSEMNVSTLELGDSALYLCASSLGEDTEAFFGQGTRLTVV.

The count of this clone is one. This CDR3 is CASSPTPGDEQFF. The CDR3 DNA is TGTGCCAGCAGTCCGACACCCGGGGATGAGCAGTTCTTC. The rearrangement uses TRBV5-4 and TRBJ2-1, with a possible D match to TRBD2 (5 bases). V lost 5 bases and J 8 bases, leaving 14 bases between the germline ends. Germline CDR1 is SGHNT and CDR2 is YYREEE (reference sequence). The CDR3 contains 13 residues.

CDR3 protein: CASSPGTGSGQPQHF. In DNA, the CDR3 is TGTGCCAGCAGCCCTGGGACAGGCTCAGGTCAGCCCCAGCATTTT. The rearrangement links TRBV6-5 to TRBJ1-5; 8 bases are shared with TRBD1. The CDR3 is made up of 15 amino acids. The V segment lost 6 bases and the J segment 6 bases; nucleotides outside the gene matches: 10. From germline, CDR1 is MNHEY and CDR2 SVGAGI.

The chain couples TRBV27 to TRBJ2-3; D is possibly TRBD2 (6 bases). V was shortened by 3 bases and J by 2 bases, with 12 bases between the two germline ends. CDR1 and CDR2 (germline): MNHEY, SMNVEV (reference sequence). The CDR3 contains 15 residues. Here the CDR3 DNA reads TGTGCCAGCAGTTTTTCAGCGGGCCACACAGATACGCAGTATTTT. Translating gives CASSFSAGHTDTQYF.

This clone showed up just once. The chain carries TRBV28 and TRBJ2-3; D uncertain. Germline CDR1 and CDR2: MDHEN and SYDVKM. The CDR3 length is 12 residues. The V gene lost 6 bases and the J gene lost 0 bases, with 4 bases spanning the gap. CDR3 sequence reads: CASSPSTDTQYF. The DNA for the CDR3 is TGTGCCAGCAGCCCTAGCACAGATACGCAGTATTTT.

The chain links TRBV19 to TRBJ1-1; D possibly corresponds to TRBD1 (6 bases). Between the trimmed V and J ends, which lost 5 bases and 4 bases, there was a span of 17 bases. Germline CDR1 LNHDA, CDR2 SQIVND (reference sequence). The CDR3 has 15 residues. The CDR3 coding sequence is TGTGCCAGTAGTCTGCAAGAAGGGGGATCCACTGAAGCTTTCTTT. Its protein product is CASSLQEGGSTEAFF. The whole variable domain, filled in from reference TRBV19 and TRBJ1-1, reads DGGITQSPKYLFRKEGQNVTLSCEQNLNHDAMYWYRQDPGQGLRLIYYSQIVNDFQKGDIAEGYSVSREKKESFPLTVTSAQKNPTAFYLCASSLQEGGSTEAFFGQGTRLTVV.

J is TRBJ2-7 and V is TRBV9; TRBD1 matches 10 bases. Germline CDR1 reads SGDLS; CDR2 reads YYNGEE. V lost 3 bases and J lost 6; bases outside the gene matches: 9. The CDR3 sequence is 15 residues long. The CDR3 here is CASSAGTGEIREQYF. CDR3 sequence (DNA): TGTGCCAGCAGCGCCGGGACAGGGGAAATTCGCGAGCAGTACTTC.

The CDR3 loop reads CASSGRRTRGGAEQFF. CDR3 bases: TGTGCCAGCAGCGGGAGGCGAACGCGGGGGGGCGCTGAGCAGTTCTTC. The chain joins TRBV9 to TRBJ2-1; 9 bases agree with TRBD2. The CDR3 is 16 amino acids. The V gene's germline CDR1 is SGDLS and CDR2 YYNGEE. The ends lost 3 bases at V and 9 bases at J; junction bases unmatched: 13.

This clone appeared once. V gene TRBV5-6 combines with J gene TRBJ2-1; 11 nucleotides align to TRBD2. J was trimmed by 0 bases and V by 2 bases; bases with no gene match: 4. The CDR3 covers 17 residues. Germline CDR1 SGHDT, CDR2 YYEEEE. CDR3 region: CASSFGTSGFSYNEQFF. For the CDR3, the DNA is TGTGCCAGCAGCTTCGGGACTAGCGGCTTCTCCTACAATGAGCAGTTCTTC.

V and J are TRBV30 and TRBJ1-2, with a possible D match to TRBD1 (5 bases). The germline V gene has CDR1 GTSNPN and CDR2 SVGIG (reference sequence). This CDR3 is 14 amino acids long. The V end was cut by 3 bases, the J end by 8 bases, with 19 bases between. The CDR3 DNA sequence: TGTGCCTGGAGGGGGGAGGGCCTATTCGTGGGCTACACCTTC. Residues: CAWRGEGLFVGYTF.

This chain's CDR3 is CASSQDLIGTSGGAPQFF. The CDR3 region has the DNA TGTGCCAGCAGCCAAGATCTTATCGGGACTAGCGGGGGGGCTCCCCAGTTCTTC. The chain carries TRBV4-2 and TRBJ2-1; the match to TRBD2 covers 16 bases. Germline CDR1 is LGHNA and CDR2 is YNFKEQ. The CDR3 contains 18 residues. V gave up 0 bases and J gave up 13 bases; unmatched junction bases: 12.